This T cell receptor (beta chain) was identified in a study of blood T cell repertoires in COVID-19. Study at large: T cells, B-cell-depleted T cells, or PBMCs supplied cDNA or gDNA.

How the authors handled the data: It was from reference gene primer amplification that nucleated cell counts were estimated. Produced via immunoSEQ multiplex PCR; TCRdb's table is partial and in-frame only. The DNA gave D and trimming, while V, J and clone size come from that table. Here the sample spans a few hundred thousand clones, more than 90% being singletons. Donors of Cohort 3 who recovered were those that had two negative PCRs, clearance, or symptom resolution. CDR1 is MNHEY, CDR2 SMNVEV, per germline (reference sequence). The V segment lost 5 bases and the J segment 7 bases; nucleotides outside the gene matches: 8. The CDR3 has 16 residues.

Sequences were obtained from PBMCs or T cells enriched from blood (not recorded which). The TCR was taken from a young woman who had recovered from COVID-19. The chain carries TRBV27 and TRBJ2-1; 13 nucleotides match TRBD2. CDR3 bases: TGTGCCAGCAGTCCAACACTAGCGGGAGGGCGGAATGAGCAGTTCTTC. This encodes CASSPTLAGGRNEQFF.